This T cell receptor (beta chain) was sequenced during a study of tumor and adjacent non-tumor tissue in lung cancer. A modified ARM-PCR protocol with three rounds of nested PCR amplified TCRbeta. TCRdb reprocessed the multiplex PCR reads via MiXCR and lists one record per CDR3 protein. In the table there are about 93,000 distinct CDR3 sequences, about 66% of which are singletons. No cell sorting was done before RNA was extracted from the tissue. The CDR3 sequence is 14 residues long. The source is a man between 65 and 85 years old with non-small cell lung cancer. The chain has TRBV21-1 and TRBJ2-7; the DNA was not used to check the table's D call, TRBD1. TRBV21-1 is a documented pseudogene. Sequencing used lung tumor tissue. The chain's CDR3 is CASSIARGVYEQYF. For the CDR3, the DNA is TGTGCCAGCAGCATAGCAAGAGGGGTTTACGAGCAGTACTTC.